These T cell receptor beta chains were read from a single sample in a study of cytotoxic CD8 clonotypes in ibrutinib-treated CLL. Sequencing used immunoSEQ multiplex PCR; TCRdb keeps in-frame clones, though not all of them. The sample yields around 160,000 clones, nearly 90% seen once. The starting material was PBMCs, obtained at disease progression, from a patient treated with ibrutinib. These receptors were obtained from a human donor with chronic lymphocytic leukemia. Both conserved end residues are part of each CDR3. The order of the fields is J gene, clone size, D gene, V gene, CDR3 DNA, CDR3 protein. D genes are given only for firm matches. Where a row states a size, it is once, few, many or the class of an expanded clone; other rows omit it.

>TRBJ2-7|-|TRBD2|TRBV6-1
TGTGCCAGCAGTGAGGGACTAGCGGCCTCCTACGAGCAGTACTTC
CASSEGLAASYEQYF
>TRBJ2-7|-|TRBD1|TRBV29-1
TGCAGCGTTTTAAACTCCGGGACAGGGGCCTACGAGCAGTACTTC
CSVLNSGTGAYEQYF
>TRBJ2-7|-|-|TRBV5-8
TGTGCCATGAGTGTAGGGTACTTC
CAMSVGYF
>TRBJ1-1|-|TRBD1|TRBV27
TGTGCCAGCAGTTTGACAGGGAGTCGCACTGAAGCTTTCTTT
CASSLTGSRTEAFF
>TRBJ1-1|-|-|TRBV11-3
TGTGCCACCAGGGCAGGGTCAGCCGGTAACACTGAAGCTTTCTTT
CATRAGSAGNTEAFF
>TRBJ2-7|-|-|TRBV5-4
TGTGCCAGCAGCTTGGCCGGCGCAGGGCAGGAGCAGTACTTC
CASSLAGAGQEQYF
>TRBJ2-1|-|-|TRBV28
TGTGCCAGCAGTTTTGTGGCGGGGTCCTACAATGAGCAGTTCTTC
CASSFVAGSYNEQFF
>TRBJ2-7|-|-|TRBV19
TGTGCCAGTAGTATAAAGGGAGGGGAGGGGGCCTACGAGCAGTACTTC
CASSIKGGEGAYEQYF
>TRBJ2-2|-|TRBD2|TRBV4-1
TGCGCCAGCAGCCAAGGGGGGGGTGCCACCGGGGAGCTGTTTTTT
CASSQGGGATGELFF
>TRBJ2-7|once|-|TRBV11-2
TGTGCCAGCAGCTTAGCGTCTAGCAGGACCTACGAGCAGTACTTC
CASSLASSRTYEQYF
>TRBJ2-2|-|-|TRBV29-1
TGCAGCGTTGAATCGGTCGGGGAGCTGTTTTTT
CSVESVGELFF
>TRBJ2-4|-|-|TRBV6-5
TGTGCCAGCAGTTTTACTGACGGCGACATTCAGTACTTC
CASSFTDGDIQYF
>TRBJ1-4|-|TRBD1|TRBV5-1
TGCGCCAGCAGCTTCGGACAGGGAAATGAAAAACTGTTTTTT
CASSFGQGNEKLFF
>TRBJ2-5|once|TRBD2|TRBV15
TGTGCCACCAGCAGAGGACTAGCCCAAGAGACCCAGTACTTC
CATSRGLAQETQYF
>TRBJ2-5|-|TRBD2|TRBV11-3
TGTGCCAGCAGCTCCGACCCCCTAGCGGGAGTGTTAAGGGAGACCCAGTACTTC
CASSSDPLAGVLRETQYF
>TRBJ2-1|-|TRBD2|TRBV11-1
TGTGCCAGCAGCTTAGAAGTGCGTCTAGCGGGGGGCTACAATGAGCAGTTCTTC
CASSLEVRLAGGYNEQFF
>TRBJ2-7|once|TRBD1|TRBV2
TGTGCCAGCAGTGAAGCGCTTCAGGGGGTTGCCTACGAGCAGTACTTC
CASSEALQGVAYEQYF
>TRBJ2-5|-|-|TRBV11-3
TGTGCCAGCAGCTTATTTTCAGGGCAAGAGACCCAGTACTTC
CASSLFSGQETQYF
>TRBJ2-3|once|TRBD2|TRBV11-2
TGTGCCAGCAAACCTCGGGGACTAGCCGCAGATACGCAGTATTTT
CASKPRGLAADTQYF
>TRBJ1-3|-|-|TRBV19
TGTGCCAGTAGTATAAAGGGCGGAAACACCATATATTTT
CASSIKGGNTIYF
>TRBJ1-2|-|-|TRBV6-5
TGTGCCAGCAGTTATGACGGTTCTAACTATGGCTACACCTTC
CASSYDGSNYGYTF
>TRBJ1-3|-|-|TRBV29-1
TGCAGCGGGCCAGGAATGGAAAACACCATATATTTT
CSGPGMENTIYF
>TRBJ2-5|-|TRBD1|TRBV28
TGTGCCAGCAGGGGACAGGGGGTGAAGACCCAGTACTTC
CASRGQGVKTQYF
>TRBJ1-1|-|-|TRBV7-9
TGTGCCAGCAGCTTCCACGACACAAACAAAGCTTTCTTT
CASSFHDTNKAFF
>TRBJ1-2|-|-|TRBV2
TGTGCCAGCAGTCCACAAGGGGCAGCCCCTTATGGCTACACCTTC
CASSPQGAAPYGYTF
>TRBJ2-6|-|-|TRBV9
TGTGCCAGCACTGGGCGTGACTCTGGGGCCAACGTCCTGACTTTC
CASTGRDSGANVLTF
>TRBJ1-4|-|TRBD1|TRBV5-1
TGCGCCAGCACCGGGGACAGGCGGGAAAAACTGTTTTTT
CASTGDRREKLFF
>TRBJ2-1|-|-|TRBV5-1
TGCGCCAGCAGCTTATGGGACTCCTTCAATGAGCAGTTCTTC
CASSLWDSFNEQFF
>TRBJ2-1|-|TRBD1|TRBV12-5
TGTGCTAGTGGTCCGGGACAGGGTAGCAATGAGCAGTTCTTC
CASGPGQGSNEQFF
>TRBJ2-7|-|TRBD2|TRBV15
TGTGCCACCAGCAGAGGGACTAGTCTTCGCCTACAAAGCGAGCAGTACTTC
CATSRGTSLRLQSEQYF
>TRBJ1-1|-|-|TRBV18
TGTGCCAGCTCACCAACGGGGGAGTTTGAAGCTTTCTTT
CASSPTGEFEAFF